The subject of this entry is one T cell receptor (beta chain). Sampled while nominally healthy, donors likely had unrecorded immune exposures. The CDR3 spans 12 residues. With V trimmed by 4 bases and J by 6 bases, 2 bases remained unmatched. The germline V gene has CDR1 MNHEY and CDR2 SMNVEV (reference sequence). The data derive from a study of cytomegalovirus exposure and HLA in healthy donors. Vbeta (60) and Jbeta (13) primers were used in the PCR. The data were produced by immunoSEQ multiplex PCR, yet TCRdb's version contains in-frame clones alone and is incomplete. The data contain 75,000 to 100,000 clones, around 73% of them singletons.

Sequenced: PBMCs. The V gene is TRBV27, the J gene TRBJ2-7; TRBD1 matches at 8 bases. The TCR originated in a man aged 40-49 years in good health and CMV-seronegative. DNA of the CDR3: TGTGCCAGCAGTTGGACAGGGTCCGAGCAGTACTTC. This encodes CASSWTGSEQYF.